This TCR beta chain stems from a study of post-analysis software for immune sequencing data. Across the whole study: Multiple sclerosis in the patients followed relapsing-remitting, secondary progressive and progressive-relapsing courses. General study findings and limits: Multiple sclerosis patients had significantly lower normalized Chao1 diversity than controls. The five TRBV segments detected at higher frequency in patients than in controls included TRBV5-6, TRBV5-1 and TRBV20-1. By F measure, samples from a shared preparation batch strongly co-clustered.

TCR beta libraries were prepared from cDNA with unique molecular identifiers. The yield from roughly 1 to 10 million T cells was roughly 0.5 million cDNA molecules in total. MiXCR, run by TCRdb on the PCR reads, gives a single entry per CDR3 protein. The profile covers some 700,000 distinct CDR3 sequences, with approximately 60% appearing a single time and around 10% taken by the ten largest. V lost 4 bases to trimming and J lost 11 bases, with 24 bases between them. In germline, CDR1 is SGDLS, CDR2 YYNGEE. The CDR3 sequence is 15 residues long. Regarding this clonotype: What it binds is not known.

Sample: blood. The rearrangement joins TRBV9 to TRBJ2-5; D perhaps matches TRBD1 (6 bases). The TCR sequence derives from a girl aged 2-15 years with multiple sclerosis. Written as DNA, the CDR3 is TGTGCCAGCAGCCCTTCCCGTGGGGGCGCCAGCGTGCAGTACTTC. The encoded protein is CASSPSRGGASVQYF.